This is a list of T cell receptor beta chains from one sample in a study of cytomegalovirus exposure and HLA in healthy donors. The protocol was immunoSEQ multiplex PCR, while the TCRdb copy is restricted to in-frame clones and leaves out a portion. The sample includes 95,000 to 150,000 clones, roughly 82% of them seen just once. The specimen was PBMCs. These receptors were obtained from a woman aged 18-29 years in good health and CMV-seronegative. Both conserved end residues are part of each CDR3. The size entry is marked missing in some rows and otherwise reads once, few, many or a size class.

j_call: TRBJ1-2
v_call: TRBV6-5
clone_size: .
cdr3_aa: CASSPTGNYGYTF

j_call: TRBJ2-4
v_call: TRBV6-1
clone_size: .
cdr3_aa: CASILYRDRVNIQYF

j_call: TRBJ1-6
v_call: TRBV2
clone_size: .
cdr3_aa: CASSPSGGKNSPLHF

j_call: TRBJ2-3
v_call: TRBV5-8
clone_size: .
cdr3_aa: CATSGLAVDTQYF

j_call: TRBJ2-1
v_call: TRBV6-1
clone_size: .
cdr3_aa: CASRREREVGEQFF

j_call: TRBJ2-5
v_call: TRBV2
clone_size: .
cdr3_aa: CASSVDTSTQYF

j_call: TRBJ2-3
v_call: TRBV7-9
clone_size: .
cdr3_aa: CASSLAGGPSTDTQYF

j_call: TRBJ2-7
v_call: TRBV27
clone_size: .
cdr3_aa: CASRGLALPSYEQYF

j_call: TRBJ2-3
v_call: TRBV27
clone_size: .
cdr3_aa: CASTWGLPTDTQYF

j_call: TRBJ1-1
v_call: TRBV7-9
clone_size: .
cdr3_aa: CASSFSRNTEAFF

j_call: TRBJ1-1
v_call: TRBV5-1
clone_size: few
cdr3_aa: CASSLDLGGVAEAFF

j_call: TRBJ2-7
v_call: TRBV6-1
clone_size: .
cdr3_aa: CASSHLTGAYEQYF

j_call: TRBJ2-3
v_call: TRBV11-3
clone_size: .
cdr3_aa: CASSLGGGADTQYF

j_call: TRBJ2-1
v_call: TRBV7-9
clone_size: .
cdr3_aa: CASSLEGIGGSYEQFF

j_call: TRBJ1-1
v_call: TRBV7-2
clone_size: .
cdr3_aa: CASSLDRERGPFF

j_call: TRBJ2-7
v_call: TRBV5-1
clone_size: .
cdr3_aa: CASSLGQTSYEQYF

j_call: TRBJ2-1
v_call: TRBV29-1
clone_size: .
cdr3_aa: CSGDLDNEQFF

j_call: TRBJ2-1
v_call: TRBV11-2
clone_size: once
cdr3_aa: CASSLTSGGYEQFF

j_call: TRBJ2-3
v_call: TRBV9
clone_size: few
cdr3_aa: CASSVVGGATDTQYF

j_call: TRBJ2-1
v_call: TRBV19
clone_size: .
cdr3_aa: CASSMVLSSYNEQFF

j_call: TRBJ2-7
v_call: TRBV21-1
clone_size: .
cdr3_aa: CASSKVTPPYEQYF

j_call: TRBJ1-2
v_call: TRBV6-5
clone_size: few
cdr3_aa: CASNNREVGYGYTF

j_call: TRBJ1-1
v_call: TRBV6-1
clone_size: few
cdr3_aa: CASSERGLGNTEAFF

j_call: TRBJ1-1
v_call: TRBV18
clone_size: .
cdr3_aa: CASSTYSGGKTEAFF

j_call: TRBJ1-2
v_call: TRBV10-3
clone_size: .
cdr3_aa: CAISGGGTGYGYTF

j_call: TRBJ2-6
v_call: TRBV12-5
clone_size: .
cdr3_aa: CASGLALLGQGFISGANVLTF

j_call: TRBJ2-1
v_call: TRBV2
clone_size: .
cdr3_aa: CASREELTSYNEQFF

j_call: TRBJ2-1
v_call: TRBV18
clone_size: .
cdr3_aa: CASSLHSGTSSYNEQFF

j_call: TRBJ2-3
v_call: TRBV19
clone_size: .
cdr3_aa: CATPTDTDTQYF

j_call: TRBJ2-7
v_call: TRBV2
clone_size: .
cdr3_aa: CASSAGTGPSYEQYF

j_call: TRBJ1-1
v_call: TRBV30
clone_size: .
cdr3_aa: CAWNAQLPNTEAFF

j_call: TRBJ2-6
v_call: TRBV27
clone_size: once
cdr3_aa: CASSLSVSGANVLTF